Below are 27 T cell receptor beta chains sequenced from a single sample in a study of blood T cell repertoires in COVID-19. Profiled with immunoSEQ multiplex PCR; TCRdb holds only in-frame clones, not every one. The data hold roughly 80,000 clones, with about 81% observed a single time. The sample consisted of peripheral blood. These receptors came from a human donor in a cohort sampled during active COVID-19.

The gene calls are TRBV4-1 and TRBJ1-3; 11 nucleotides match TRBD1. The J segment lost 5 bases and the V segment lost 3 bases, leaving 3 bases of the junction unmatched. Germline-derived CDR1 and CDR2 are MGHRA and YSYEKL. The CDR3 consists of 15 residues. The CDR3: CASSQGQGDRNTIYF. The CDR3 DNA reads TGCGCCAGCAGCCAGGGACAGGGGGACAGAAACACCATATATTTT.

The chain has TRBV30 and TRBJ1-3; D not certain. The CDR3 length is 13 residues. Germline V gene lookup returns CDR1 GTSNPN and CDR2 SVGIG (reference sequence). V lost 0 bases and J 4 bases, leaving 7 bases between the germline ends. CDR3 loop: CAWSVVLGNTIYF. The CDR3 bases are TGTGCCTGGAGTGTAGTTCTAGGAAACACCATATATTTT.

The chain couples TRBV6-5 to TRBJ1-1, with D maybe TRBD1 (5 bases). V lost 4 bases to trimming and J lost 5 bases, with 17 bases between them. The CDR3 is 15 residues long. CDR1 is MNHEY, CDR2 SVGAGI, per germline. The CDR3 region is CASSSGRHPGTEAFF. The DNA of the CDR3 is TGTGCCAGCAGTTCCGGGAGACACCCAGGGACTGAAGCTTTCTTT.

V is TRBV7-2 and J is TRBJ2-1; 11 bases agree with TRBD2. Trimming removed 8 bases from V and 4 bases from J; junction bases left unmatched: 7. The germline gives CDR1 SGHTA, CDR2 FQGNSA. CDR3 length: 15 residues. The CDR3 loop reads CASRSGGAGYNEQFF. Written as DNA, the CDR3 is TGTGCCAGCCGTAGCGGGGGGGCCGGATACAATGAGCAGTTCTTC.

This clone was picked up one time. This chain links TRBV2 with TRBJ1-6; perhaps TRBD1 as D (5 bases). This CDR3 has 12 amino acids. Per germline, CDR1 SNHLY and CDR2 FYNNEI. Trimming left V 1 base short and J 15 bases short, with 10 bases between. CDR3 amino acids: CASSEVDSFLHF. DNA for the CDR3: TGTGCCAGCAGTGAAGTTGACAGCTTCCTCCACTTT. The variable domain in full, completed from reference TRBV2 and TRBJ1-6, reads EPEVTQTPSHQVTQMGQEVILRCVPISNHLYFYWYRQILGQKVEFLVSFYNNEISEKSEIFDDQFSVERPDGSNFTLKIRSTKLEDSAMYFCASSEVDSFLHFGNGTRLTVT.

The V gene is TRBV27, the J gene TRBJ2-1, with 9 positions matching TRBD2. The CDR3 totals 15 residues. Germline CDR1 reads MNHEY; CDR2 reads SMNVEV (reference sequence). The J segment lost 2 bases and the V segment lost 6 bases, leaving 5 bases of the junction unmatched. CDR3 loop: CASRYSGGTYNEQFF. The CDR3 nucleotides read TGTGCCAGCAGGTATAGCGGGGGAACCTACAATGAGCAGTTCTTC.

This clone was seen a single time. The rearrangement uses TRBV18 and TRBJ1-2; D remains ambiguous. CDR1 and CDR2 (germline): KGHSH, LQKENI. The CDR3 is 14 residues long. Between the trimmed V and J ends, which lost 2 bases and 4 bases, there was a span of 11 bases. DNA for the CDR3: TGTGCCAGCTCACCAGTGGAGGGCAGCTATGGCTACACCTTC. Translating it yields CASSPVEGSYGYTF.

This chain links TRBV25-1 with TRBJ1-4; 8 positions agree with TRBD1. This CDR3 has 16 residues. Trimming removed 11 bases from V and 7 bases from J; junction bases left unmatched: 18. Germline loops: CDR1 MGHDK, CDR2 SYGVNS. In DNA, the CDR3 is TGTGCCTCACGCCCAGGGGGCGCAGGGGGAGGTGAAAAACTGTTTTTT. Translated, it gives CASRPGGAGGGEKLFF.

The chain joins TRBV27 to TRBJ2-1; weak D call: TRBD2 (5 bases). V gave up 4 bases and J gave up 7 bases, with 14 bases separating them. CDR1 and CDR2 from the germline V gene are MNHEY and SMNVEV (reference sequence). The CDR3 covers 14 residues. CDR3 sequence: CASSSGLIGNEQFF. The CDR3, as DNA: TGTGCCAGCAGTTCCGGACTCATCGGGAATGAGCAGTTCTTC.

In its sample, this clone was seen a few times. The genes are TRBV27 and TRBJ1-2; TRBD1 matches at 9 bases. The CDR3 sequence is 14 residues long. Germline V gene sequence: CDR1 MNHEY, CDR2 SMNVEV (reference sequence). J was trimmed by 8 bases and V by 5 bases; bases with no gene match: 9. The CDR3: CASSRGTGYGGYTF. The CDR3, as DNA: TGTGCCAGCAGTAGGGGGACAGGGTACGGCGGCTACACCTTC.

The chain recombines TRBV21-1 with TRBJ1-5. TRBV21-1 is annotated as a pseudogene. The CDR3 covers 14 residues. The CDR3 nucleotides read TGTGCCAGCAGGGGCCCAACTAGTAATCAGCCCCAGCATTTT. It yields the protein CASRGPTSNQPQHF.

This clone was counted ten times or more. Other DNA variants within this sample encode the same CDR3. The genes are TRBV5-1 and TRBJ1-3, with 7 bases identical to TRBD1. With V trimmed by 4 bases and J by 4 bases, 5 bases remained unmatched. CDR1 is SGHRS, CDR2 YFSETQ, per germline. The CDR3 length is 14 residues. CDR3 loop: CASSDDRAGNTIYF. The CDR3 coding sequence is TGCGCCAGCAGCGACGACAGGGCGGGAAACACCATATATTTT.

DNA of the CDR3: TGTGCCAGCTCGGCAGGTCTGGATTATGGCTACACCTTC. Amino acids: CASSAGLDYGYTF. J is TRBJ1-2 and V is TRBV18, with D hard to call. The V gene lost 6 bases and the J gene lost 5 bases, with 13 bases spanning the gap. Germline CDR1 is KGHSH and CDR2 is LQKENI. CDR3 size: 13 residues.

V usage is TRBV7-2 and J usage is TRBJ2-7; 7 nucleotides agree with TRBD1. Trimming took 4 bases from V and 2 from J; bases not matched to a gene: 8. The CDR3 spans 15 residues. CDR1 and CDR2 from the germline V gene are SGHTA and FQGNSA. CDR3 in amino acids: CASSSYRGPTYEQYF. The CDR3 nucleotides are TGTGCCAGCAGCTCCTACAGGGGTCCGACCTACGAGCAGTACTTC.

The rearrangement joins TRBV6-5 to TRBJ2-7; TRBD2 agrees at 10 bases. Per the germline V gene, CDR1 is MNHEY and CDR2 is SVGAGI. Germline trimming cut 11 bases from V and 2 bases from J; bases unmatched to any gene: 9. The CDR3 extends over 14 amino acids. CDR3 coding DNA: TGTGCCGCATCACGGACTAGCGGAACCTACGAGCAGTACTTC. Translated: CAASRTSGTYEQYF.

V gene TRBV19 combines with J gene TRBJ1-2; 9 bases agree with TRBD1. J lost 10 bases, V lost 8 bases, and 14 bases had no gene match. The CDR3 extends over 14 amino acids. The germline gives CDR1 LNHDA, CDR2 SQIVND (reference sequence). The CDR3 DNA follows: TGTGCCAGTTTGGATACAGGGGGCGATCTTACCTACACCTTC. It specifies CASLDTGGDLTYTF.

The V and J genes are TRBV4-1 and TRBJ1-4; 7 bases map to TRBD1. The CDR3 extends over 15 amino acids. With V trimmed by 0 bases and J by 8 bases, 6 bases remained unmatched. From germline, CDR1 is MGHRA and CDR2 YSYEKL. CDR3 in amino acids: CASSQDPRGWEKLFF. DNA for the CDR3: TGCGCCAGCAGCCAAGACCCCAGGGGGTGGGAAAAACTGTTTTTT.

This sequence joins TRBV10-3 and TRBJ1-2; TRBD1 aligns across 7 bases. There are 14 residues in the CDR3. Trimming at V came to 2 bases and at J to 8 bases, leaving 8 bases not matched to a gene. CDR1 and CDR2 from the germline V gene are ENHRY and SYGVKD. The CDR3 reads CAISEGQDSEGYTF. CDR3 bases: TGTGCCATCAGTGAGGGACAGGATAGTGAGGGCTACACCTTC.

The chain combines TRBV5-4 with TRBJ1-4; a possible D gene is TRBD1 (5 bases). CDR1 and CDR2 from the germline V gene are SGHNT and YYREEE (reference sequence). The CDR3 sequence is 16 residues long. The V end lost 4 bases, the J end lost 13 bases, and 26 bases lay between the germline ends. CDR3 protein: CASSEGPPKSGGRLFF. Written as DNA, the CDR3 is TGTGCCAGCAGCGAGGGACCGCCTAAATCGGGAGGTCGACTGTTTTTT.

The gene calls are TRBV4-1 and TRBJ2-3; 11 bases are shared with TRBD2. V lost 4 bases to trimming and J lost 3 bases; unmatched junction nucleotides: 9. The length of the CDR3 is 17 residues. Per germline, CDR1 MGHRA and CDR2 YSYEKL. The CDR3 loop reads CASSPQPTSGGTDTQYF. CDR3 DNA: TGCGCCAGCAGCCCGCAACCCACTAGCGGGGGTACAGATACGCAGTATTTT.

The chain joins TRBV5-1 to TRBJ2-5; D may be TRBD1 (6 bases). This CDR3 is built from 15 residues. With 3 bases removed from V and 2 bases from J, the gap between germline ends came to 14 bases. The germline V gene has CDR1 SGHRS and CDR2 YFSETQ. In DNA, the CDR3 is TGCGCCAGCAGCTCCCAGGGGACCTCACAAGAGACCCAGTACTTC. Translated, it gives CASSSQGTSQETQYF.

In regard to this clone: Other DNA sequences in this specimen translate into the identical CDR3. The chain recombines TRBV18 with TRBJ1-1; no clear D. Germline values: CDR1 KGHSH, CDR2 LQKENI. CDR3 length equals 14 residues. Trimming shortened V by 3 bases and J by 1 base, and 9 bases separated the two germline ends. This CDR3 is CASSPMGGNTEAFF. The CDR3 DNA sequence: TGTGCCAGCTCACCCATGGGAGGGAACACTGAAGCTTTCTTT.

J is TRBJ1-2 and V is TRBV5-4; 7 bases align to TRBD1. V was pared by 4 bases and J by 1 base, with 7 bases of the junction left unmatched. Germline lookup yields CDR1 SGHNT and CDR2 YYREEE (reference sequence). This CDR3 contains 15 residues. This CDR3 reads CASSLDGQDNYGYTF. CDR3 coding DNA: TGTGCCAGCAGCCTGGACGGACAGGATAACTATGGCTACACCTTC.

The rearrangement uses TRBV27 and TRBJ1-4; TRBD1 aligns across 9 bases. The CDR3 consists of 17 residues. Germline assignment: CDR1 MNHEY and CDR2 SMNVEV (reference sequence). Losses at the gene ends were 6 bases for V and 8 bases for J; bases not matched to a gene: 16. CDR3 in amino acids: CASRPGQGGLVGEKLFF. In nucleotides, the CDR3 is TGTGCCAGCAGGCCGGGACAGGGAGGTTTGGTAGGGGAAAAACTGTTTTTT.

This clone was seen only once. The rearrangement links TRBV4-1 to TRBJ2-7; D ambiguous. Trimming removed 4 bases from V and 5 bases from J, with 15 bases in between. Germline V gene data show CDR1 as MGHRA and CDR2 as YSYEKL. The CDR3 length is 14 residues. In nucleotides, the CDR3 is TGCGCCAGCAGCCCGACTCTAATCCATAACGAGCAGTACTTC. This translates into CASSPTLIHNEQYF.

The chain carries TRBV12-3 or TRBV12-4 and TRBJ1-5; D is perhaps TRBD1 (5 bases). V lost 5 bases, J lost 9 bases, and 14 bases lay in between. The length of the CDR3 is 13 residues. The CDR3 here is CASSPGGSRPQHF. In nucleotides, the CDR3 is TGTGCCAGCAGTCCGGGGGGAAGTCGGCCCCAGCATTTT.

The rearrangement uses TRBV7-9 and TRBJ2-3; tentative D call: TRBD1 (5 bases). V was trimmed by 1 base and J by 0 bases, leaving 8 bases between them. CDR1 and CDR2 from the germline V gene are SEHNR and FQNEAQ (reference sequence). The CDR3 consists of 15 residues. The CDR3 DNA follows: TGTGCCAGCAGCTTAGGGCCAGGGAGCACAGATACGCAGTATTTT. It is translated as CASSLGPGSTDTQYF.